This TCR beta chain emerged from a study of T cells in narcolepsy. About the study: Healthy controls were enrolled alongside patients with narcolepsy type 1 or type 2.

To note about this clone: The target antigen is unknown.

Findings of the study overall: Reportedly, autoreactive clonotypes were serially detected in patients' blood but not controls'. No autoreactive T cell clone sequences appeared in some memory CD4+ repertoires. Comparing one patient's CSF and blood CD4+ clonotypes highlighted HCRT- and TRIB2-specific autoreactive clonotypes.

Data came from immunoSEQ multiplex PCR; TCRdb stores just in-frame clones and leaves some out. The data hold 35,000 to 40,000 clones, with 70% to 90% observed a single time. The germline V gene encodes CDR1 KGHSH and CDR2 LQKENI. V lost 8 bases to trimming and J lost 3 bases, with 10 bases between them. The CDR3 runs to 12 residues. The clonotype originates from a human donor with narcolepsy. The chain links TRBV18 to TRBJ2-5; D remains ambiguous. What was sequenced was CD45RA- memory CD4+ T cells from PBMCs. CDR3 sequence reads: CASATIKETQYF. DNA of the CDR3: TGTGCCAGCGCAACTATCAAAGAGACCCAGTACTTC. The whole variable domain, filled in from reference TRBV18 and TRBJ2-5, reads NAGVMQNPRHLVRRRGQEARLRCSPMKGHSHVYWYRQLPEEGLKFMVYLQKENIIDESGMPKERFSAEFPKEGPSILRIQQVVRGDSAAYFCASATIKETQYFGPGTRLLVL.